This is a list of T cell receptor beta chains from one sample in a study of CD8 T cells in ankylosing spondylitis. A single record per CDR3 protein comes from TCRdb applying MiXCR to the 5' RACE reads. In the table there are under 850,000 distinct CDR3 sequences, roughly 20% of which are singletons. Sequencing input: blood, either unsorted or a sorted T cell fraction (not recorded which). These receptors were obtained from a male donor with ankylosing spondylitis. CDR3s include the opening cysteine and the closing phenylalanine or tryptophan.

V gene: TRBV7-9
J gene: TRBJ1-2
CDR3 protein: CASSYREGGYTF

V gene: TRBV29-1
J gene: TRBJ2-3
CDR3 protein: CSVPQGGYTDTQYF

V gene: TRBV6-1
J gene: TRBJ2-3
CDR3 protein: CASISLAGSTDTQYF

V gene: TRBV6-1
J gene: TRBJ2-1
CDR3 protein: CASSELIRDASSYNEQFF

V gene: TRBV24-1
J gene: TRBJ1-4
CDR3 protein: CATSDPTVGNEKLFF

V gene: TRBV3-1
J gene: TRBJ1-5
CDR3 protein: CASSPPENSNQPQHF

V gene: TRBV28
J gene: TRBJ1-5
CDR3 protein: CASRPPGANQPQHF

V gene: TRBV24-1
J gene: TRBJ2-1
CDR3 protein: CATSDFDNEQFF

V gene: TRBV4-3
J gene: TRBJ2-7
CDR3 protein: CASSFTGAGNYEQYF

V gene: TRBV5-1
J gene: TRBJ2-3
CDR3 protein: CASSWGTGKDTQYF

V gene: TRBV29-1
J gene: TRBJ2-1
CDR3 protein: CSVDGGPRGGDYNEQFF

V gene: TRBV28
J gene: TRBJ2-2
CDR3 protein: CASSPATFVRLFF

V gene: TRBV6-2/TRBV6-3
J gene: TRBJ2-4
CDR3 protein: CASTPGLAGEDIQYF

V gene: TRBV2
J gene: TRBJ2-3
CDR3 protein: CASIRTSGSGTDTQYF

V gene: TRBV12-3/TRBV12-4
J gene: TRBJ2-3
CDR3 protein: CASSQRIAGGGGDTQYF

V gene: TRBV12-3/TRBV12-4
J gene: TRBJ1-1
CDR3 protein: CATGGGHNTEAFF

V gene: TRBV20-1
J gene: TRBJ2-4
CDR3 protein: CSAPGTSGIRAKNIQYF

V gene: TRBV12-3/TRBV12-4
J gene: TRBJ2-4
CDR3 protein: CASLGVSGRGKNIQYF

V gene: TRBV20-1
J gene: TRBJ2-1
CDR3 protein: CSAKTWDWSSYNEQFF

V gene: TRBV3-1
J gene: TRBJ2-1
CDR3 protein: CACSPPPGLAAYNEQFF

V gene: TRBV5-5
J gene: TRBJ2-2
CDR3 protein: CASSIGQGAETGELFF

V gene: TRBV4-1
J gene: TRBJ2-7
CDR3 protein: CASSQDRTEQYF

V gene: TRBV28
J gene: TRBJ1-5
CDR3 protein: CASGDPGRNQPQHF

V gene: TRBV20-1
J gene: TRBJ2-3
CDR3 protein: CSAPDRRSGSTDTQYF

V gene: TRBV7-7
J gene: TRBJ2-3
CDR3 protein: CASSFHPGDLSQYF

V gene: TRBV28
J gene: TRBJ2-3
CDR3 protein: CASSLSLGGGETDTQYF

V gene: TRBV14
J gene: TRBJ2-3
CDR3 protein: CASSQGAGYGDTQYF

V gene: TRBV6-2/TRBV6-3
J gene: TRBJ2-2
CDR3 protein: CASSRLSTGELFF

V gene: TRBV7-3
J gene: TRBJ2-5
CDR3 protein: CASSLVGRGETQYF